These T cell receptor beta chains were read from a single sample in a study of Graves' ophthalmopathy and Graves' hyperthyroidism. TCRdb reanalysed the multiplex PCR reads using MiXCR and keeps one entry per CDR3 protein. This sample has more than 550,000 distinct CDR3 sequences, with over 40% found just once. Sequencing used peripheral blood. The receptors originated from an adult man with Graves' ophthalmopathy. CDR3s include the opening cysteine and the closing phenylalanine or tryptophan. The D gene is left open where the match is weak. Clone size is not always given. Where it is, it says once, few, many or a class for expanded clones.

abundance: many; d_gene: -; v_gene: TRBV10-3; j_gene: TRBJ2-7; CDR3nt: TGTGCCATCAGCACAGGGTACGAGCAGTACTTC; CDR3aa: CAISTGYEQYF
abundance: few; d_gene: -; v_gene: TRBV7-2; j_gene: TRBJ2-5; CDR3nt: TGTGCCAGCAGCCTCACCCCGGGAAATTTTGGAGAGACCCAGTACTTC; CDR3aa: CASSLTPGNFGETQYF
abundance: -; d_gene: -; v_gene: TRBV20-1; j_gene: TRBJ2-6; CDR3nt: TGCAGTGCGCCTTTCTCGGGGGTGAACGTCCTGACTTTC; CDR3aa: CSAPFSGVNVLTF
abundance: -; d_gene: TRBD1; v_gene: TRBV12-3/TRBV12-4; j_gene: TRBJ2-2; CDR3nt: TGTGCCAGCAGTGATTCCGGGACAGGGAGGGGGACCGGGGAGCTGTTTTTT; CDR3aa: CASSDSGTGRGTGELFF
abundance: many; d_gene: TRBD1; v_gene: TRBV24-1; j_gene: TRBJ2-2; CDR3nt: TGTGCCACCAGTGACTCGGGACAGGGCATCACCGGGGAGCTGTTTTTT; CDR3aa: CATSDSGQGITGELFF
abundance: -; d_gene: -; v_gene: TRBV6-4; j_gene: TRBJ2-2; CDR3nt: TGTGCCAGCCTCGGGGGTCGGGGCACCGGGGAGCTGTTTTTT; CDR3aa: CASLGGRGTGELFF
abundance: few; d_gene: TRBD2; v_gene: TRBV10-3; j_gene: TRBJ2-2; CDR3nt: TGTGCCATCAGTGAGTCTAGACTAGCGGCTATGGGCACCGGGGAGCTGTTTTTT; CDR3aa: CAISESRLAAMGTGELFF
abundance: many; d_gene: -; v_gene: TRBV2; j_gene: TRBJ1-1; CDR3nt: TGTGCCAGCAACAAGATGAACACTGAAGCTTTCTTT; CDR3aa: CASNKMNTEAFF
abundance: many; d_gene: -; v_gene: TRBV4-3; j_gene: TRBJ1-1; CDR3nt: TGCGCCAGCAGCCAAGATCCAAACGCGAACACTGAAGCTTTCTTT; CDR3aa: CASSQDPNANTEAFF
abundance: -; d_gene: -; v_gene: TRBV29-1; j_gene: TRBJ1-4; CDR3nt: TGCAGCGTTGTTCGCGGAATAGCGGGAGTGGATGAAAAACTGTTTTTT; CDR3aa: CSVVRGIAGVDEKLFF
abundance: once; d_gene: -; v_gene: TRBV10-3; j_gene: TRBJ2-5; CDR3nt: TGTGTCAGCAGTTACGTATCAGGGGAGACCCAGTACTTC; CDR3aa: CVSSYVSGETQYF
abundance: many; d_gene: -; v_gene: TRBV10-3; j_gene: TRBJ1-1; CDR3nt: TGTGCCATCAGTGGGGGGAGGACAGAGAACACTGAAGCTTTCTTT; CDR3aa: CAISGGRTENTEAFF
abundance: many; d_gene: -; v_gene: TRBV6-5; j_gene: TRBJ1-4; CDR3nt: TGTGCCAGCAGTTACCGCCAGATAAATGAAAAACTGTTTTTT; CDR3aa: CASSYRQINEKLFF
abundance: few; d_gene: -; v_gene: TRBV7-9; j_gene: TRBJ1-5; CDR3nt: TGTGCCAGCAGCTTGGCTGGGGGCGATTATCAGCCCCAGCATTTT; CDR3aa: CASSLAGGDYQPQHF
abundance: -; d_gene: -; v_gene: TRBV2; j_gene: TRBJ2-2; CDR3nt: TGTGCCAGCAGTGGGGGAGGAGCCTCGGGCACCGGGGAGCTGTTTTTT; CDR3aa: CASSGGGASGTGELFF
abundance: many; d_gene: TRBD1; v_gene: TRBV6-5; j_gene: TRBJ1-4; CDR3nt: TGTGCCAGCAGTACAACAGGGACAGGAGAAAAACTGTTTTTT; CDR3aa: CASSTTGTGEKLFF
abundance: many; d_gene: -; v_gene: TRBV13; j_gene: TRBJ1-4; CDR3nt: TGTGCCAGCAGCTTAGTGGGGACTAATGAAAAACTGTTTTTT; CDR3aa: CASSLVGTNEKLFF
abundance: -; d_gene: -; v_gene: TRBV10-3; j_gene: TRBJ1-6; CDR3nt: TGTGCCATCAGTGTCCAGGACAGCTCCAATAATTCACCCCTCCACTTT; CDR3aa: CAISVQDSSNNSPLHF
abundance: -; d_gene: -; v_gene: TRBV5-6; j_gene: TRBJ2-3; CDR3nt: TGTGCCAGCAGCTTTCGGGCGAGCACAGATACGCAGTATTTT; CDR3aa: CASSFRASTDTQYF
abundance: few; d_gene: -; v_gene: TRBV27; j_gene: TRBJ1-2; CDR3nt: TGTGCCAGCAGTTTTCGAGGGGCCTATGGCTACACCTTC; CDR3aa: CASSFRGAYGYTF
abundance: -; d_gene: -; v_gene: TRBV10-3; j_gene: TRBJ1-2; CDR3nt: TGTGCCATCACCGCCGGGACGGCCTATGGCTACACCTTC; CDR3aa: CAITAGTAYGYTF
abundance: many; d_gene: -; v_gene: TRBV15; j_gene: TRBJ2-5; CDR3nt: TGTGCCACCAGTTTCGAGGGGGGAGAGACCCAGTACTTC; CDR3aa: CATSFEGGETQYF
abundance: many; d_gene: TRBD1; v_gene: TRBV5-1; j_gene: TRBJ2-6; CDR3nt: TGCGCCAGCGGAAGGACAGGGCTCTCTGGGGCCAACGTCCTGACTTTC; CDR3aa: CASGRTGLSGANVLTF
abundance: few; d_gene: TRBD1; v_gene: TRBV12-5; j_gene: TRBJ1-5; CDR3nt: TGTGCTAGTGGTTTGGTCGGACAGGGACATCAGCCCCAGCATTTT; CDR3aa: CASGLVGQGHQPQHF
abundance: -; d_gene: TRBD1; v_gene: TRBV5-1; j_gene: TRBJ1-1; CDR3nt: TGCGCCAGCACCAAACAGGGGGCTGGGACTGAAGCTTTCTTT; CDR3aa: CASTKQGAGTEAFF
abundance: -; d_gene: -; v_gene: TRBV11-2; j_gene: TRBJ2-6; CDR3nt: -; CDR3aa: CASSIYLCSVAPGSGANVLTF
abundance: -; d_gene: TRBD2; v_gene: TRBV5-6; j_gene: TRBJ2-3; CDR3nt: TGTGCCAGCAGCCCGGGACTAGCGGGGGACACTAGCACAGATACGCAGTATTTT; CDR3aa: CASSPGLAGDTSTDTQYF
abundance: -; d_gene: -; v_gene: TRBV30; j_gene: TRBJ1-5; CDR3nt: TGTGCCTGGAGTGCTACAGGAAATCAGCCCCAGCATTTT; CDR3aa: CAWSATGNQPQHF
abundance: many; d_gene: -; v_gene: TRBV6-5; j_gene: TRBJ1-1; CDR3nt: TGTGCCAGCAGTGTGACTACGGGACTGACGAACACTGAAGCTTTCTTT; CDR3aa: CASSVTTGLTNTEAFF
abundance: few; d_gene: -; v_gene: TRBV5-8; j_gene: TRBJ2-5; CDR3nt: TGTGCCAGCAGCTCCGGAGTGATGACCAACCCACAAGAGACCCAGTACTTC; CDR3aa: CASSSGVMTNPQETQYF
abundance: -; d_gene: TRBD2; v_gene: TRBV7-9; j_gene: TRBJ2-5; CDR3nt: TGTGCCAGCAGCACGTTCCTAGCGGGTGAGACCCAGTACTTC; CDR3aa: CASSTFLAGETQYF
abundance: few; d_gene: -; v_gene: TRBV4-1; j_gene: TRBJ1-3; CDR3nt: TGCGCCAGCAGACGCACCCCCGGGGGGAGCTCTGGAAACACCATATATTTT; CDR3aa: CASRRTPGGSSGNTIYF
abundance: many; d_gene: -; v_gene: TRBV5-1; j_gene: TRBJ1-4; CDR3nt: TGCGCCAGCAGCTGGGCGGGGGAGGATGAAAAACTGTTTTTT; CDR3aa: CASSWAGEDEKLFF
abundance: few; d_gene: -; v_gene: TRBV18; j_gene: TRBJ1-1; CDR3nt: TGTGCCAGCTCACTACCAAAGAACACTGAAGCTTTCTTT; CDR3aa: CASSLPKNTEAFF
abundance: -; d_gene: -; v_gene: TRBV20-1; j_gene: TRBJ2-7; CDR3nt: TGCAGTGCTAGAAGGGGGGACTTCGACTACGAGCAGTACTTC; CDR3aa: CSARRGDFDYEQYF
abundance: -; d_gene: TRBD1; v_gene: TRBV19; j_gene: TRBJ1-3; CDR3nt: TGTGCCAGTAGTATTGTAGGGACAGGGGGAAGTGGAAACACCATATATTTT; CDR3aa: CASSIVGTGGSGNTIYF
abundance: many; d_gene: -; v_gene: TRBV13; j_gene: TRBJ1-1; CDR3nt: TGTGCCAGCAGCTTAGATTCGGTCCGGGGCGCTAACACTGAAGCTTTCTTT; CDR3aa: CASSLDSVRGANTEAFF
abundance: many; d_gene: -; v_gene: TRBV14; j_gene: TRBJ1-6; CDR3nt: TGTGCCAGCAGGCTACAGGGCGGCTCACCCCTCCACTTT; CDR3aa: CASRLQGGSPLHF
abundance: -; d_gene: -; v_gene: TRBV6-5; j_gene: TRBJ1-1; CDR3nt: TGTGCCAGCTTCGTAGGGATGAACACTGAAGCTTTCTTT; CDR3aa: CASFVGMNTEAFF
abundance: many; d_gene: -; v_gene: TRBV7-9; j_gene: TRBJ1-4; CDR3nt: TGTGCCAGCAGCTTAGGGGCTCGGGGGCCGGATGAAAAACTGTTTTTT; CDR3aa: CASSLGARGPDEKLFF
abundance: -; d_gene: -; v_gene: TRBV7-9; j_gene: TRBJ2-2; CDR3nt: TGTGCCAGCAGCCACCGGGACACCGGGGAGCTGTTTTTT; CDR3aa: CASSHRDTGELFF
abundance: -; d_gene: -; v_gene: TRBV2; j_gene: TRBJ1-2; CDR3nt: TGCGCCAGCAGCCAAGATTGGGGTCCGAGCTATGGCTACACCTTC; CDR3aa: CASSQDWGPSYGYTF
abundance: -; d_gene: -; v_gene: TRBV19; j_gene: TRBJ2-7; CDR3nt: TGTGCCAGTAGCACACTGGGGTCCTTCGAGCAGTACTTC; CDR3aa: CASSTLGSFEQYF
abundance: many; d_gene: -; v_gene: TRBV15; j_gene: TRBJ1-2; CDR3nt: TGTGCCACCAGCAGAGATCCAGGGAGAGGTGGCTACACCTTC; CDR3aa: CATSRDPGRGGYTF
abundance: -; d_gene: -; v_gene: TRBV7-2; j_gene: TRBJ2-6; CDR3nt: TGTGCCAGCAGCACCTTAGCGCAAGGAGCTGGGGCCAACGTCCTGACTTTC; CDR3aa: CASSTLAQGAGANVLTF
abundance: many; d_gene: TRBD1; v_gene: TRBV5-4; j_gene: TRBJ2-7; CDR3nt: TGTGCCAGCAGCTGGGACAGATCCTACGAGCAGTACTTC; CDR3aa: CASSWDRSYEQYF
abundance: -; d_gene: -; v_gene: TRBV2; j_gene: TRBJ2-2; CDR3nt: TGTGCCAGCTTTCTGTTGTCCGGGGAGCTGTTTTTT; CDR3aa: CASFLLSGELFF
abundance: -; d_gene: -; v_gene: TRBV7-9; j_gene: TRBJ1-2; CDR3nt: TGTGCCAGCAGCTTAGTATCGGCAGGGCACAATGGCTACACCTTC; CDR3aa: CASSLVSAGHNGYTF
abundance: -; d_gene: TRBD1; v_gene: TRBV29-1; j_gene: TRBJ2-5; CDR3nt: TGCAGCGCAGACGGACAGGGTGATGCGACCCAGTACTTC; CDR3aa: CSADGQGDATQYF
abundance: -; d_gene: -; v_gene: TRBV25-1; j_gene: TRBJ2-7; CDR3nt: TGTGCCAGCAACAACCCGGTCGAGCAGTACTTC; CDR3aa: CASNNPVEQYF
abundance: -; d_gene: -; v_gene: TRBV10-3; j_gene: TRBJ1-2; CDR3nt: TGTGCCACCACCTCAATGGGACTGGAGCCTAACTATGGCTACACCTTC; CDR3aa: CATTSMGLEPNYGYTF
abundance: -; d_gene: -; v_gene: TRBV14; j_gene: TRBJ1-3; CDR3nt: TGTGCCAGCAGCCAAGATCATCGGGGGAACTCTGGAAACACCATATATTTT; CDR3aa: CASSQDHRGNSGNTIYF
abundance: many; d_gene: -; v_gene: TRBV6-1; j_gene: TRBJ1-3; CDR3nt: TGTGCCAGCCTCCGTGGAAACACCATATATTTT; CDR3aa: CASLRGNTIYF
abundance: -; d_gene: TRBD2; v_gene: TRBV29-1; j_gene: TRBJ2-7; CDR3nt: TGCAGCGTCGAATTCCCTAGCGGGAGGGGTGAGCAGTACTTC; CDR3aa: CSVEFPSGRGEQYF